The 2 T cell receptor beta chains in this list originate from one sample, sequenced in a study of shared clonotypes between healthy human individuals. Some clones are missing from TCRdb's copy, which holds only in-frame ones; the method was immunoSEQ multiplex PCR. Of over a million clones listed, under 80% are singletons. Sequenced sample: memory CD4+ T cells sorted from blood. Described subset: CD45RA-negative fraction. The receptors come from a man aged 18 to 30 in good health.

The chain joins TRBV5-1 to TRBJ2-5, with D maybe TRBD2 (6 bases). CDR1 is SGHRS, CDR2 YFSETQ, per germline. This CDR3 has 15 residues. V lost 4 bases and J lost 0, with 13 bases in between. CDR3 in amino acids: CASSVGSGYQETQYF. CDR3 bases: TGCGCCAGCAGCGTCGGGAGCGGTTACCAAGAGACCCAGTACTTC.

The chain is built from TRBV7-2 and TRBJ1-2; 8 bases are a match to TRBD1. Germline CDR1 is SGHTA and CDR2 is FQGNSA. The CDR3 length is 13 residues. Unmatched junction bases numbered 6, after V lost 4 bases and J lost 8 bases. As DNA, the CDR3 is TGTGCCAGCAGCTACGGACAGGGCAGAGGCTACACCTTC. Translation: CASSYGQGRGYTF.